A selection of T cell receptor beta chains follows, all from one sample in a study of cytomegalovirus exposure and HLA in healthy donors. This table comes from immunoSEQ multiplex PCR, and its TCRdb copy is limited to in-frame clones, with some not included. The data contain about 190,000 clones, roughly 83% of them singletons. Sequencing input: PBMCs. The receptors derive from a woman aged 18-29 years in good health and CMV-seronegative. Both conserved end residues are part of each CDR3. A D gene is named only where the DNA matches it firmly. Part of the rows lack a size; the others show once, few, many or a class for expanded clones.

abundance	v_gene	d_gene	j_gene	CDR3nt	CDR3aa
.	TRBV6-5	TRBD1	TRBJ1-2	TGTGCCAGCAGTTCCGGACAGGGGGCGAGAGGCTACACCTTC	CASSSGQGARGYTF
.	TRBV4-1	TRBD2	TRBJ2-1	TGCGCCAGCAGCCGACAAACTAGCGGCGGTTCTGCGAATGAGCAGTTCTTC	CASSRQTSGGSANEQFF
.	TRBV10-2	TRBD2	TRBJ2-3	TGCGCCAGCAGGCTAGCGGGGGGGCCGGATACGCAGTATTTT	CASRLAGGPDTQYF
.	TRBV2	TRBD1	TRBJ1-5	TGTGCCAGCAGTTGGGGACAGGGGGACAATCAGCCCCAGCATTTT	CASSWGQGDNQPQHF
.	TRBV5-1	.	TRBJ1-1	TGCGCCAGCAGCTTGGTGGCAGGGGCGAACACTGAAGCTTTCTTT	CASSLVAGANTEAFF
.	TRBV10-3	TRBD1	TRBJ1-1	TGTGCCATCAGTGGGGGAGACGGGACAGGGAAAGCTTTCTTT	CAISGGDGTGKAFF
.	TRBV10-3	TRBD1	TRBJ1-1	TGTGCCATCAGTGAGGCCTTCGGACAGGGTTCGCCTGAAGCTTTCTTT	CAISEAFGQGSPEAFF
.	TRBV6-5	TRBD1	TRBJ1-2	TGTGCCAGCAGTATGGGACAGCCTAGCTATGGCTACACCTTC	CASSMGQPSYGYTF
.	TRBV6-4	TRBD1	TRBJ1-2	TGTGCCAGCAGTTCCGGACAGGGGAATGGCTACACCTTC	CASSSGQGNGYTF
few	TRBV2	.	TRBJ1-6	TGTGCCAGCATCCTCGAGTATTCACCCCTCCACTTT	CASILEYSPLHF
.	TRBV29-1	.	TRBJ1-4	TGCAGCGTTGCCCCCCCTAGCCCTAAGGAAAAACTGTTTTTT	CSVAPPSPKEKLFF
.	TRBV5-4	.	TRBJ2-1	TGTGCCAGCAGTAAAACGACAGGCGGCTCAAATGAGCAGTTCTTC	CASSKTTGGSNEQFF
.	TRBV6-5	.	TRBJ2-1	TGTGCCAGCAGTTACGAAGGGGTGTTGGCTACGAATGAGCAGTTCTTC	CASSYEGVLATNEQFF
.	TRBV29-1	.	TRBJ1-5	TGCAGCGTCGGCGCCGGGGGTAGCAATCAGCCCCAGCATTTT	CSVGAGGSNQPQHF
.	TRBV6-6	.	TRBJ1-1	TGTGCCAGCAGTTACTCGCGGGCGGGGAACACTGAAGCTTTCTTT	CASSYSRAGNTEAFF
.	TRBV5-8	.	TRBJ1-2	TGTGCCAGCAGCTTGTTTAGCGTGACAGGCGCTACTAACTATGGCTACACCTTC	CASSLFSVTGATNYGYTF
.	TRBV18	.	TRBJ2-1	TGTGCCAGCTCACCGGCGGATCCTCAAGCGGGGCAGTTCTTC	CASSPADPQAGQFF
.	TRBV10-1	.	TRBJ2-2	TGCGCCAGCCGAGGAGGTGCGAACACCGGGGAGCTGTTTTTT	CASRGGANTGELFF
.	TRBV9	.	TRBJ1-3	TGTGCCAGCAGCTCTAGGGGGAACTCTGGAAACACCATATATTTT	CASSSRGNSGNTIYF
.	TRBV27	TRBD2	TRBJ2-2	TGTGCCAGCAGTCCCCTGGTGCTAGCGGGGGGAAGGGTCGGGGAGCTGTTTTTT	CASSPLVLAGGRVGELFF
.	TRBV5-4	.	TRBJ2-5	TGTGCCAGCAGGGGAGGGGGAGCAGAAGAGACCCAGTACTTC	CASRGGGAEETQYF
.	TRBV7-8	.	TRBJ1-1	TGTGCCAGCAGCCCCCCTCGGGGGAAGGACACTGAAGCTTTCTTT	CASSPPRGKDTEAFF
.	TRBV5-1	.	TRBJ2-5	TGCGCCAGCAGCTACAGTTGGCCTAAGTTTGAAGAGACCCAGTACTTC	CASSYSWPKFEETQYF
.	TRBV7-6	.	TRBJ1-4	TGTGCCAGCAGCTTATTAGCAAGGCGGAATGAAAAACTGTTTTTT	CASSLLARRNEKLFF
.	TRBV10-3	TRBD1	TRBJ2-2	TGTGCCATCGGACGGGACAGGGAGAACACCGGGGAGCTGTTTTTT	CAIGRDRENTGELFF
.	TRBV6-5	.	TRBJ2-5	TGTGCCAGCAGTTACTCGAGGGAGACCCAGTACTTC	CASSYSRETQYF
.	TRBV6-1	.	TRBJ1-1	TGTGCCAGCAAGAGGACTGCGGGGGCTGAAGCTTTCTTT	CASKRTAGAEAFF
.	TRBV18	.	TRBJ1-1	TGTGCCAGCTCACTAGTTAGGGGTGAAGCTTTCTTT	CASSLVRGEAFF
.	TRBV19	.	TRBJ2-1	TGTGCCAGTAGTATCCCCCCCGGGATCTCCTACAATGAGCAGTTCTTC	CASSIPPGISYNEQFF
.	TRBV5-1	.	TRBJ2-1	TGCGCCAGCAGCTTAGTCTACCCGTATGAGCAGTTCTTC	CASSLVYPYEQFF
.	TRBV29-1	TRBD1	TRBJ2-1	TGCAGCGCCAGAAGGGGACAGGCCAGCTCCTACAATGAGCAGTTCTTC	CSARRGQASSYNEQFF
.	TRBV5-1	TRBD1	TRBJ2-2	TGCGCCAGCAGCTCCGGACAGGGGTGGGGCGGGGAGCTGTTTTTT	CASSSGQGWGGELFF
.	TRBV7-9	TRBD2	TRBJ2-3	TGTGCCAGCAGCTTAGGGGTGGGACTAGGGGCCACAGATACGCAGTATTTT	CASSLGVGLGATDTQYF
.	TRBV7-9	TRBD1	TRBJ2-7	TGTGCCAGCAGCTTATACCCGGGACAGGGGTACGAGCAGTACTTC	CASSLYPGQGYEQYF
.	TRBV10-3	TRBD1	TRBJ1-5	TGTGCCATCAGGGACAGGTTCAATCAGCCCCAGCATTTT	CAIRDRFNQPQHF
.	TRBV5-1	.	TRBJ2-5	TGCGCCAGCAGCTTGGGCTACCCGGGGGAAAGGGAGACCCAGTACTTC	CASSLGYPGERETQYF
.	TRBV10-3	TRBD1	TRBJ2-1	TGTGCCATCAGTGATCCCAGACAGGGGCACGACAATGAGCAGTTCTTC	CAISDPRQGHDNEQFF
.	TRBV30	.	TRBJ2-1	TGTGCCGGGCGGGACTCTTTGAGGGGTGAGCAGTTCTTC	CAGRDSLRGEQFF
.	TRBV9	.	TRBJ1-1	TGTGCCAGCAGCGTAGGCGGACACCCGAACACTGAAGCTTTCTTT	CASSVGGHPNTEAFF
.	TRBV4-1	.	TRBJ2-1	TGCGCCAGCAGCCAGGGCAGGGGGGCGGGGTACAATGAGCAGTTCTTC	CASSQGRGAGYNEQFF
once	TRBV11-1	.	TRBJ1-1	TGTGCCAGCAGCTTCCACGGTGGCGGGAACACTGAAGCTTTCTTT	CASSFHGGGNTEAFF
.	TRBV7-6	.	TRBJ2-7	TGTGCCAGCAGCTTAGCCCCCCTAGCAGAGGCCTACGAGCAGTACTTC	CASSLAPLAEAYEQYF
.	TRBV30	.	TRBJ2-7	TGTGCCTGGAGTTCGTCTGACGAGCAGTACTTC	CAWSSSDEQYF
.	TRBV5-4	.	TRBJ1-1	TGTGCCAGCAGCGTAACTGGACAGATGAACACTGAAGCTTTCTTT	CASSVTGQMNTEAFF
.	TRBV7-2	.	TRBJ2-7	TGTGCCAGCAGCTCAGACTACGAGCAGTACTTC	CASSSDYEQYF
.	TRBV19	.	TRBJ1-1	TGTGCCAGTAGTATGTCCGGGAACACTGAAGCTTTCTTT	CASSMSGNTEAFF
.	TRBV7-2	.	TRBJ1-1	TGTGCCAGCAGCATAGGGGCTTCTATGAACACTGAAGCTTTCTTT	CASSIGASMNTEAFF
.	TRBV4-1	TRBD1	TRBJ2-1	TGCGCCAGCAGCCGCAGCGACGTGAAGGGGGCGTTCTACAATGAGCAGTTCTTC	CASSRSDVKGAFYNEQFF
.	TRBV4-2	TRBD2	TRBJ2-1	TGTGCCAGCAGCCAAGAGAGCGGGGGGGGCTACAATGAGCAGTTCTTC	CASSQESGGGYNEQFF
.	TRBV11-2	.	TRBJ1-2	TGTGCCAGCAGCTTAGACCGACAGAACTTCTATGGCTACACCTTC	CASSLDRQNFYGYTF
.	TRBV6-6	TRBD1	TRBJ2-3	TGTGCCAGCAGTAAAATGGACAGGACCACAGATACGCAGTATTTT	CASSKMDRTTDTQYF
.	TRBV14	TRBD2	TRBJ2-1	TGTGCCAGTAAAGGGACTAGCGGGAGTTATGAGCAGTTCTTC	CASKGTSGSYEQFF
.	TRBV5-8	.	TRBJ2-7	TGTGCCAGCAGCTTTGGAGGGGGCCCCTACGAGCAGTACTTC	CASSFGGGPYEQYF
.	TRBV30	.	TRBJ1-1	TGTGCCTGGAAGGACACGTTGAACACTGAAGCTTTCTTT	CAWKDTLNTEAFF
.	TRBV7-8	TRBD1	TRBJ1-5	TGTGCCAGCAGCCTTACCGCCGGGACAGGCTATAGCAATCAGCCCCAGCATTTT	CASSLTAGTGYSNQPQHF